A single sample is the source of the 17 T cell receptor beta chains below, sequenced in a study of blood T cells in healthy people across ages. Together with a sample-barcoded 5' primer, a J-beta primer mix was included in a second PCR lasting about 6 to 11 cycles. TCRdb fed the 5' RACE reads into MiXCR, producing one record per CDR3 protein. Among around 780,000 distinct CDR3 sequences listed, more than 55% were seen once. The specimen sequenced was blood. These receptors were taken from a man in his forties or fifties in good health.

The chain couples TRBV9 to TRBJ2-3; D is possibly TRBD1 or TRBD2 (5 bases each). The CDR3 extends over 16 amino acids. The V gene lost 0 bases and the J gene lost 3 bases, with 14 bases spanning the gap. Germline loops: CDR1 SGDLS, CDR2 YYNGEE. DNA of the CDR3: TGTGCCAGCAGCGTAGACCCAGGGACGGTTACAGATACGCAGTATTTT. This sequence encodes CASSVDPGTVTDTQYF.

The chain combines TRBV9 with TRBJ2-1; D gene uncertain. The V end lost 0 bases, the J end lost 9 bases, and 16 bases lay between the germline ends. From germline, CDR1 is SGDLS and CDR2 YYNGEE. The CDR3 loop spans 15 amino acids. The CDR3 reads CASSVVSGSTGEQFF. The CDR3 bases are TGTGCCAGCAGCGTAGTATCGGGTAGTACTGGTGAGCAGTTCTTC. The variable domain in full, completed from reference TRBV9 and TRBJ2-1, reads DSGVTQTPKHLITATGQRVTLRCSPRSGDLSVYWYQQSLDQGLQFLIQYYNGEERAKGNILERFSAQQFPDLHSELNLSSLELGDSALYFCASSVVSGSTGEQFFGPGTRLTVL.

The J gene is TRBJ2-3, the V gene TRBV9, with D perhaps matching TRBD1 or TRBD2 (5 bases each). V was shortened by 4 bases and J by 4 bases, with 13 bases between the two germline ends. In germline, CDR1 is SGDLS, CDR2 YYNGEE. The CDR3 is made up of 14 amino acids. The CDR3 DNA reads as TGTGCCAGCAGCCCTGAGGGGTTTTCAGATACGCAGTATTTT. Translating gives CASSPEGFSDTQYF.

This clonotype was counted many times. The rearrangement joins TRBV29-1 to TRBJ2-2, with D maybe TRBD2 (6 bases). The CDR3 is 16 amino acids. Trimming took 6 bases from V and 7 from J, leaving 24 bases between them. The germline V gene encodes CDR1 SQVTM and CDR2 ANQGSEA. CDR3 residues: CSVDGLRSVAGGELFF. The CDR3 bases are TGCAGCGTGGACGGACTACGAAGCGTCGCAGGCGGGGAGCTGTTTTTT.

This chain joins TRBV5-1 and TRBJ1-2; D is unclear. CDR3 size: 14 residues. Germline V gene data show CDR1 as SGHRS and CDR2 as YFSETQ. Trimming took 4 bases from V and 4 from J, leaving 14 bases between them. The CDR3: CASSLEASFYGYTF. CDR3 bases: TGCGCCAGCAGCCTGGAGGCAAGTTTCTATGGCTACACCTTC.

The J gene is TRBJ2-1, the V gene TRBV6-1; 8 positions agree with TRBD2. This CDR3 is built from 13 residues. V lost 8 bases and J lost 8; bases outside the gene matches: 8. Germline CDR1 is MNHNS and CDR2 is SASEGT. The CDR3 region has the DNA TGTGCCAGCCCGGGGGGGCCCGAGGATGAGCAGTTCTTC. It is translated as CASPGGPEDEQFF.

This clonotype has just one count. J is TRBJ2-5 and V is TRBV27; 7 nucleotides line up with TRBD1. The CDR3 runs to 17 residues. Germline V gives CDR1 MNHEY, CDR2 SMNVEV (reference sequence). Trimming at V came to 3 bases and at J to 2 bases, leaving 12 bases not matched to a gene. CDR3 sequence: CASSFSWTGLKQETQYF. In nucleotides, the CDR3 is TGTGCCAGCAGTTTCTCTTGGACAGGACTTAAGCAAGAGACCCAGTACTTC.

This clonotype has a handful of counts. J is TRBJ2-5 and V is TRBV15; either TRBD1 or TRBD2 may supply D (5 bases each). This CDR3 comprises 13 residues. CDR1 is LNHNV, CDR2 YYDKDF, per germline (reference sequence). V was clipped by 3 bases and J by 4 bases, with 9 bases between them. The chain's CDR3 is CATSSEGLETQYF. CDR3 nucleotides: TGTGCCACCAGCAGCGAGGGGCTAGAGACCCAGTACTTC.

The genes are TRBV28 and TRBJ2-1, with 9 bases aligning to TRBD2. From germline, CDR1 is MDHEN and CDR2 SYDVKM. CDR3 size: 16 residues. With V trimmed by 8 bases and J by 9 bases, 17 bases remained unmatched. CDR3 coding DNA: TGTGCCAGCGGTAATAGCGGGGGCCTAATTGTGGGTGAGCAGTTCTTC. Translated: CASGNSGGLIVGEQFF.

This sequence joins TRBV27 and TRBJ1-1; tentative D call: TRBD1 (6 bases). Trimming pared 6 bases from V and 5 bases from J, leaving 10 bases between. The germline gives CDR1 MNHEY, CDR2 SMNVEV (reference sequence). The CDR3 has 12 amino acids. In DNA, the CDR3 is TGTGCCAGCAGAACAGGGTGGACTGAAGCTTTCTTT. Encoded protein: CASRTGWTEAFF.

This clonotype was seen a few times. This chain joins TRBV6-5 and TRBJ2-6; no clear D gene. The CDR3 runs to 15 residues. Trimming shortened V by 6 bases and J by 1 base, and 10 bases separated the two germline ends. CDR1 MNHEY and CDR2 SVGAGI come from the germline V gene. The CDR3 protein is CASSYLVSGANVLTF. The CDR3 bases are TGTGCCAGCAGCTACCTAGTGTCTGGGGCCAACGTCCTGACTTTC.

This chain joins TRBV10-3 and TRBJ2-3; the D gene is possibly TRBD1 (5 bases). CDR1 ENHRY and CDR2 SYGVKD come from the germline V gene. The CDR3 consists of 15 residues. The germline V and J ends were trimmed by 3 bases and 5 bases, with 15 bases remaining between them. CDR3 in amino acids: CAISEFGQGGDTQYF. The CDR3 DNA is TGTGCCATCAGTGAATTTGGGCAGGGTGGAGATACGCAGTATTTT.

This clonotype was counted a few times. The chain joins TRBV27 to TRBJ2-3; a weak D match, TRBD1 (6 bases). Germline V gene data show CDR1 as MNHEY and CDR2 as SMNVEV (reference sequence). With 3 bases removed from V and 4 bases from J, the gap between germline ends came to 14 bases. This CDR3 has 15 residues. The CDR3 loop is CASSLTQGIADTQYF. DNA for the CDR3: TGTGCCAGCAGTTTGACCCAGGGGATAGCAGATACGCAGTATTTT.

This rearrangement joins TRBV27 to TRBJ2-5; no definite D call. The CDR3 runs to 15 residues. The germline V gene encodes CDR1 MNHEY and CDR2 SMNVEV (reference sequence). V lost 6 bases, J lost 4 bases, and 18 bases lay in between. The CDR3 loop is CASSHRPGNGETQYF. DNA of the CDR3: TGTGCCAGCAGCCACCGGCCGGGTAACGGAGAGACCCAGTACTTC.

This clonotype has just a few counts. This chain joins TRBV27 and TRBJ2-5; D possibly corresponds to TRBD1 (6 bases). CDR3 length: 14 residues. Germline CDR1 is MNHEY and CDR2 is SMNVEV (reference sequence). Trimming stripped 5 bases from V and 5 bases from J, with 15 bases between. CDR3 amino acids: CASSHRALRETQYF. CDR3 bases: TGTGCCAGCAGTCACAGGGCCCTTCGGGAGACCCAGTACTTC.

V gene TRBV5-1 combines with J gene TRBJ2-5; 11 bases are shared with TRBD2. CDR3 length equals 19 residues. Germline CDR1 is SGHRS and CDR2 is YFSETQ. The J segment lost 2 bases and the V segment lost 0 bases, leaving 12 bases of the junction unmatched. CDR3: CASSLEGTSGSVGQETQYF. DNA of the CDR3: TGCGCCAGCAGCTTGGAAGGAACTAGCGGGAGTGTAGGGCAAGAGACCCAGTACTTC.

J is TRBJ2-7 and V is TRBV29-1; D gene uncertain. The end of the DNA aligns better with TRBJ2-5, so the J call may be wrong. Germline V gene sequence: CDR1 SQVTM, CDR2 ANQGSEA. The CDR3 runs to 12 residues. The CDR3, as DNA: TGCAGCATTGCTCGGTCTTCAGAGACCCAGTACTTC. Translating it yields CSIARSSETQYF.